The entry below describes one TCR beta chain. This specimen belongs to a study of shared clonotypes between healthy human individuals. Data came from immunoSEQ multiplex PCR; TCRdb stores just in-frame clones and leaves some out. The table records about 1.9 million clones, just under 95% of them present only once. V lost 5 bases and J lost 2, with 17 bases in between. The germline gives CDR1 LNHNV, CDR2 YYDKDF (reference sequence). The CDR3 is 16 amino acids. As defined, naive CD8 cells were CD45RO-negative and positively selected for CCR7, with terminally differentiated effector memory CD45RA+ cells excluded.

This rearrangement joins TRBV15 to TRBJ2-3; D not certain. The receptor was derived from a man aged 18 to 30 in good health. Some clones in this sample may be carry-over from other donors' samples. Sequenced sample: naive CD8+ T cells from PBMCs. The CDR3 loop is CATSPFDDPYTDTQYF. CDR3 coding DNA: TGTGCCACCAGCCCCTTCGATGATCCCTACACAGATACGCAGTATTTT.